This T cell receptor beta chain was sequenced during a study of CD8 T cells in Susac syndrome. Deletions cut 3 bases from V and 6 bases from J, with 4 bases between. This CDR3 has 11 residues. Per germline, CDR1 LNHDA and CDR2 SQIVND (reference sequence). Sequencing of TCR beta covered CD8+ and CD4+ T cells obtained from blood. Stable or active relapsing-remitting multiple sclerosis, untreated and meeting revised McDonald criteria, defined the controls. TEMRA cells were enriched by FACS, and CD4+ and CD8+ T cells were negatively isolated. RNA was extracted with the RNeasy kit, and a quantity of about 0.45 to 1 ug was reverse transcribed using random hexamers. An immunoSEQ multiplex PCR amplified TCR beta CDR3 over 54 Vbeta and 13 Jbeta. TCRdb recomputed calls from the immunoSEQ multiplex PCR reads with MiXCR, one row per CDR3 protein. The profile covers hundreds of thousands of distinct CDR3 sequences, with roughly 95% appearing a single time and approximately 0.07% taken by the ten largest.

The sequence was obtained from a human donor with multiple sclerosis. The chain recombines TRBV19 with TRBJ2-3; D uncertain. Specimen: CD4+ T cells from PBMCs. The CDR3 sequence: CASSIRDTQYF. DNA of the CDR3: TGTGCCAGTAGTATCCGTGATACGCAGTATTTT.